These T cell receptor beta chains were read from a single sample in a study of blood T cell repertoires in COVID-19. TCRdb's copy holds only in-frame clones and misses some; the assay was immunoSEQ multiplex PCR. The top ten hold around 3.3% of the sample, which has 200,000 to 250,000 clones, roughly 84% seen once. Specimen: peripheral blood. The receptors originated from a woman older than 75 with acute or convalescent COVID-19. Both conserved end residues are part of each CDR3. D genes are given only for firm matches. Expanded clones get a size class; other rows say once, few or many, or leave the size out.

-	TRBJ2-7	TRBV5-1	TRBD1	TGCGCCAGCAGCTTGACAGGGGGCCAAGAGCAGTACTTC	CASSLTGGQEQYF
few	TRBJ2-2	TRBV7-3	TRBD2	TGTGCCAGCAGGAGCGGGGTGGATACCGGGGAGCTGTTTTTT	CASRSGVDTGELFF
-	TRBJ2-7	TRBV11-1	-	TGTGCCAGCAGCTTAGCTGACCCCGGGGAGCAGTACTTC	CASSLADPGEQYF
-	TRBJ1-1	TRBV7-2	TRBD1	TGTGCCAGCAGCGCAGGGGGCGCGGGAGCTTTCTTT	CASSAGGAGAFF
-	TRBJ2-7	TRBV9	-	TGTGCCAGCAGCGTAGGAGGAGTGCGCTACGAGCAGTACTTC	CASSVGGVRYEQYF
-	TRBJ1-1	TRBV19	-	TGTGCCAGTACCCTGGACAGTCCGGCTGAAGCTTTCTTT	CASTLDSPAEAFF
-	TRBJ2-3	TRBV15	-	TGTGCCACCAGCAGAGATATTGGATTGGGGGGGGCAACAGATACGCAGTATTTT	CATSRDIGLGGATDTQYF
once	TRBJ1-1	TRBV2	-	TGTGCCAGCAGTGAAGTTCGGGGGGGGACTGAAGCTTTCTTT	CASSEVRGGTEAFF
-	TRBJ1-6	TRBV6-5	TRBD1	TGTGCCAGCATGAGGACAGGGGACTCACCCCTCCACTTT	CASMRTGDSPLHF
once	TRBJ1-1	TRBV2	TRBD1	TGTGCCAGCACCCTGCAGGACAGGGGAGGTGAAGCTTTCTTT	CASTLQDRGGEAFF
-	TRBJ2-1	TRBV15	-	TGTGCCACCAGCAGAGAACAGGGTTCCCCCTACAATGAGCAGTTCTTC	CATSREQGSPYNEQFF
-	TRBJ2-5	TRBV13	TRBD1	TGTGCCAGCAGCTTGCGACAGGGGTGGCAAGAGACCCAGTACTTC	CASSLRQGWQETQYF
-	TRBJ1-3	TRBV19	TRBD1	TGTGCCAGTAGCTCGACAGGGGTCAACTCTGGAAACACCATATATTTT	CASSSTGVNSGNTIYF
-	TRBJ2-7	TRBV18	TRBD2	TGTGCCAGCTCACCAGACAGCGGGAGCCCAGCCTACGAGCAGTACTTC	CASSPDSGSPAYEQYF
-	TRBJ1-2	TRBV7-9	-	TGTGCCAGCAGCACCGGGGGGGTCGATGGCTACACCTTC	CASSTGGVDGYTF
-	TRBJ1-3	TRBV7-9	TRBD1	TGTGCCAGCAGCCCACAGGGGGCAGTTAGTGGCTCTGGAAACACCATATATTTT	CASSPQGAVSGSGNTIYF
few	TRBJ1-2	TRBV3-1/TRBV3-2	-	TGTGCCAGCAGCCAAGGCCGCAGGGGAACTAGGGGCTACACCTTC	CASSQGRRGTRGYTF
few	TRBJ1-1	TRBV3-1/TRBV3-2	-	TGTGCCAGCAGCTTGGGCAGGTACACTGAAGCTTTCTTT	CASSLGRYTEAFF
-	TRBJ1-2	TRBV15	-	TGTGCCACCAGCAGAGATTACACTAACTATGGCTACACCTTC	CATSRDYTNYGYTF
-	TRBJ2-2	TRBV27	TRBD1	TGTGCCACCAAAGGGGGACAGGGGGCCGGGGAGCTGTTTTTT	CATKGGQGAGELFF
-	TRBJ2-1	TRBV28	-	TGTGCCAGCAGTTTCGACGACGGGAGCGGCTCGTACAATGAGCAGTTCTTC	CASSFDDGSGSYNEQFF
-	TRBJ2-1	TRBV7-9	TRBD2	TGTGCCAGCAGCTCCCAGGCGGGGGGCGTCAAGTTCTTC	CASSSQAGGVKFF
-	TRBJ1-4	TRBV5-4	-	TGTGCCAGCAGCTTGGCGGGGATGGCTAATGAAAAACTGTTTTTT	CASSLAGMANEKLFF
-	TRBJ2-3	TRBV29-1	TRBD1	TGCAGCGTGGAGCACAGGGGGCCAGATACGCAGTATTTT	CSVEHRGPDTQYF
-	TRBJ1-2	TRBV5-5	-	TGTGCCAGCAGCTTGGTCGCGGGCGACGGTGGCTACACCTTC	CASSLVAGDGGYTF
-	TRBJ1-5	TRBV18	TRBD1	TGTGCCAGCTCACCGACCGGGACAGGGGATCAGCCCCAGCATTTT	CASSPTGTGDQPQHF
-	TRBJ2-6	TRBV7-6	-	TGTGCCAGCAGCGGCGGGGTAAACTCTGGGGCCAACGTCCTGACTTTC	CASSGGVNSGANVLTF
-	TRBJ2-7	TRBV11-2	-	TGTGCCAGCAGCAAGAGACTAGACATCTTGTACGAGCAGTACTTC	CASSKRLDILYEQYF
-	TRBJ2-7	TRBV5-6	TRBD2	TGTGCCAGCAGCTTCGGGGGGGTATACTCCTACGAGCAGTACTTC	CASSFGGVYSYEQYF
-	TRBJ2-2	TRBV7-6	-	TGTGCCAGCAGCTCCTCTGACAGGTTGAGCACCGGGGAGCTGTTTTTT	CASSSSDRLSTGELFF
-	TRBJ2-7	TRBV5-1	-	TGCGCCAGCAGCCCTGACGGCGGCCTCGGCGAGCAGTACTTC	CASSPDGGLGEQYF
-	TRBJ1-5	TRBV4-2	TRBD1	TGTGCCAGCAGCCAAGAGGGGACAGGGGCTTATCAGCCCCAGCATTTT	CASSQEGTGAYQPQHF
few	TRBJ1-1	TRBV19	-	TGTGCCAGTAAAAGACAGGACCACACTGAAGCTTTCTTT	CASKRQDHTEAFF
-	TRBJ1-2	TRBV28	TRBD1	TGTGCCAGCGGAACAGGGGACTATGGCTACACCTTC	CASGTGDYGYTF
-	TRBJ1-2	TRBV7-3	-	TGTGCCAGCAGCTTACGCCCGGGAAATTTGATGTCGGATGGCTACACCTTC	CASSLRPGNLMSDGYTF
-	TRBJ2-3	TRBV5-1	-	TGCGCCAGCCGCAGTATGAGGGCTGAGCGGAATACGCAGTATTTT	CASRSMRAERNTQYF
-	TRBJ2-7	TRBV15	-	TGTGCCACCAGCAGGGCGGGGGCTTTCCACGAGCAGTACTTC	CATSRAGAFHEQYF
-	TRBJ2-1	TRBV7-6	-	TGTGCCAGCAGCTTAGCGGGGGGTCTTTACAATGAGCAGTTCTTC	CASSLAGGLYNEQFF
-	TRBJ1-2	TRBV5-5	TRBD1	TGTGCCAGCAGCCCGGGACAGGGAAGCTATGGCTACACCTTC	CASSPGQGSYGYTF
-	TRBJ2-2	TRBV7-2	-	TGTGCCAGCAGCCCGTATACCGGGGAGCTGTTTTTT	CASSPYTGELFF
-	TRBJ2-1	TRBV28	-	TGTGCCAGCAGTTTATATTTGCGGTTCTACAATGAGCAGTTCTTC	CASSLYLRFYNEQFF
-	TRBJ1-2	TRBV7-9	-	TGTGCCAGCAGCTTAGTATCAGGGAATGGCTACACCTTC	CASSLVSGNGYTF
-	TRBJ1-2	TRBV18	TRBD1	TGTGCCAGCTCACCGGACAGGGCATATGGCTACACCTTC	CASSPDRAYGYTF
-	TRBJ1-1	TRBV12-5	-	TGTGCTAGTGGTTTCCGGACTGAAGCTTTCTTT	CASGFRTEAFF
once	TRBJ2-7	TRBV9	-	TGTGCCAGCAGCCCGCGAGGCAGCGGGCGAACCTACGAGCAGTACTTC	CASSPRGSGRTYEQYF
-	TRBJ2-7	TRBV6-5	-	TGTGCCAGCAGTTTATCGTACAGTCCCGAGCAGTACTTC	CASSLSYSPEQYF
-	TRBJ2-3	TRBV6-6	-	TGTGCCAGCAGTTACGCAAGAGGCACAGATACGCAGTATTTT	CASSYARGTDTQYF
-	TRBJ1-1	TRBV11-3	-	TGTGCCAGCAGCCCGGACAGACGGAACACTGAAGCTTTCTTT	CASSPDRRNTEAFF
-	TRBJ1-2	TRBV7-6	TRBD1	TGTGCCAGCAGCTCGGACAGGCCAGGTCATGGCTACACCTTC	CASSSDRPGHGYTF
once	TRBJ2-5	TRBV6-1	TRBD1	TGTGCCAGCAGTGATAACAGGGGGCTTGAGACCCAGTACTTC	CASSDNRGLETQYF
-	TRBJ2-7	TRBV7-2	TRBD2	TGTGCCAGCAGCTTAAATGGTAGCGGGGGTGACGGCGAGCAGTACTTC	CASSLNGSGGDGEQYF
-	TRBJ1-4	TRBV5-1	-	TGCGCCAGCAGCTTCCAGACAGGCACAAATGAAAAACTGTTTTTT	CASSFQTGTNEKLFF
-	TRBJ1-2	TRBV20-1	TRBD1	TGCAGTGCTTGGACAGGAAATGGCTACACCTTC	CSAWTGNGYTF